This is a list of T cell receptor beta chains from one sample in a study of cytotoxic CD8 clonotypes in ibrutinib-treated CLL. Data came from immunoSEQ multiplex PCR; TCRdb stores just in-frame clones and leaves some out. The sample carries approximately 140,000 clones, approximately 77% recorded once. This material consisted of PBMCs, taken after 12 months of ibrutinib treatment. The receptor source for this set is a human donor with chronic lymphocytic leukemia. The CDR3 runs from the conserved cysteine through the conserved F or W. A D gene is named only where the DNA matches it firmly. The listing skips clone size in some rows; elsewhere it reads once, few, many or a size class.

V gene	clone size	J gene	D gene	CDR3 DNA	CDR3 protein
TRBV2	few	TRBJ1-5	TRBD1	TGTGCCAGCAAGGGACAGTTGGATCAGCCCCAGCATTTT	CASKGQLDQPQHF
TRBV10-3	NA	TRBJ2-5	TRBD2	TGTGCCATCAGTGAGTCCCCCGGGGGGTCTCCTTACTTC	CAISESPGGSPYF
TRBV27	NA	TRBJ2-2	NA	TGTGCCAGCAGTTCGCTAAGCCCCGGGGAGCTGTTTTTT	CASSSLSPGELFF
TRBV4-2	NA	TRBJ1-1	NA	TGTGCCAGCAGCCATGGGACGCCCGGTACCGCTGAAGCTTTCTTT	CASSHGTPGTAEAFF
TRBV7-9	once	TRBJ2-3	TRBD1	TGTGCCAGCAGCCAGGACAGGGCCCGGGATACGCAGTATTTT	CASSQDRARDTQYF
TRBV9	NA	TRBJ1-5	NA	TGTGCCAGCAGCGTAGATGGACGGGACAATCAGCCCCAGCATTTT	CASSVDGRDNQPQHF
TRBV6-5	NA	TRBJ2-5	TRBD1	TGTGCCAGCAGTTGGACAGGGCAAGAGACCCAGTACTTC	CASSWTGQETQYF
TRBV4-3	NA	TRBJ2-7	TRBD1	TGCGCCAGCAGCCAAGGAGAAGGGGGCCCCTACGAGCAGTACTTC	CASSQGEGGPYEQYF
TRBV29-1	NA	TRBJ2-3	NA	TGCAGCGTTGACGGAGACAGCACAGATACGCAGTATTTT	CSVDGDSTDTQYF
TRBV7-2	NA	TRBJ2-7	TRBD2	TGTGCCAGCAGCTTCCACCAGCCGGGACTAGCGGGAGGGCCGGGCGAGCAGTACTTC	CASSFHQPGLAGGPGEQYF
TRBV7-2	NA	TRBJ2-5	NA	TGTGCCAGCAGCTTAGTCCAAGAGACCCAGTACTTC	CASSLVQETQYF
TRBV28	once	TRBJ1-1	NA	TGTGCCAGCAGTCCTCGGAGGATAGTGAACACTGAAGCTTTCTTT	CASSPRRIVNTEAFF
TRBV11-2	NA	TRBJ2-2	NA	TGTGCCAGCAGCCCAACTTCCACCGGGGAGCTGTTTTTT	CASSPTSTGELFF
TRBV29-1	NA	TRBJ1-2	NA	TGCAGCGTAGGACAGTATGGCTACACCTTC	CSVGQYGYTF
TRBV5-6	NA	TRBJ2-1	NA	TGTGCCAGCAGCTTGGCCTGGGGGAGCTCCTACAATGAGCAGTTCTTC	CASSLAWGSSYNEQFF
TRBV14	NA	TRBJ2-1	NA	TGTGCCAGCAGCCAAGATTACGGATGGCAGTTCTTC	CASSQDYGWQFF
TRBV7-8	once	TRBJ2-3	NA	TGTGCCAGCAGCCCAGCGGACTGGGGGGATACGCAGTATTTT	CASSPADWGDTQYF
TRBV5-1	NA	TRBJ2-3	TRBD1	TGCGCCAGCAGCGACAGGGGAACGCGGGCAGATACGCAGTATTTT	CASSDRGTRADTQYF
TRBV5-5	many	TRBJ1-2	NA	TGTGCCAGCAGCTTGGTAGTCTATGGCTACACCTTC	CASSLVVYGYTF
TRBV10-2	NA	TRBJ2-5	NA	TGCGCCAGCAGTTTAGTCCGGGAAGAGACCCAGTACTTC	CASSLVREETQYF
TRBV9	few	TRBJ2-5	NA	TGTGCCAGCAGCGTAGGGGCAGGGCGAGGGGAGACCCAGTACTTC	CASSVGAGRGETQYF
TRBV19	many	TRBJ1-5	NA	TGTGCCAGTATCCCTTTGGCAGGGGAAAATCAGCCCCAGCATTTT	CASIPLAGENQPQHF